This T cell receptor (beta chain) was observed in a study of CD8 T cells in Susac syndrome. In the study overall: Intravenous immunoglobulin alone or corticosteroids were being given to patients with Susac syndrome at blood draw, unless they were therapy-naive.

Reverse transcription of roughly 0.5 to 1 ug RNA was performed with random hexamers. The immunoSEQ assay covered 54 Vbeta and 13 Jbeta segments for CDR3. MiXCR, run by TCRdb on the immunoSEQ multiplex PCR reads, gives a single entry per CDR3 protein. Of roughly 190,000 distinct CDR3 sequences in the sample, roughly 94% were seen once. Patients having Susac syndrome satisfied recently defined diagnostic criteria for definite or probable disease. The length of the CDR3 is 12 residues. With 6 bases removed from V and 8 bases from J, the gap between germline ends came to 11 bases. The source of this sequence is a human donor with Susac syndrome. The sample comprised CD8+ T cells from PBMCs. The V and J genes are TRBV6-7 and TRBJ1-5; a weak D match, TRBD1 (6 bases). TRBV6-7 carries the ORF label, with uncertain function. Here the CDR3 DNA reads TGTGCCAGCAGAATACAGGGAAAGCCCCAGCATTTT. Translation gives CASRIQGKPQHF.